One sample yielded the 23 T cell receptor beta chains listed below, sequenced in a study of blood T cell repertoires in COVID-19. The repertoire was sequenced with immunoSEQ multiplex PCR; TCRdb's copy has only in-frame clones and lacks some. This sample has some 320,000 clones, with around 87% found just once. The sample consisted of PBMCs or T cells enriched from blood (not recorded which). The receptors shown here come from a woman in her twenties or thirties who had recovered from COVID-19.

This clone has a single count. The chain joins TRBV9 to TRBJ1-1; TRBD1 matches at 7 bases. Germline V lookup: CDR1 SGDLS, CDR2 YYNGEE. Losses at the gene ends were 1 base for V and 4 bases for J; bases not matched to a gene: 16. The CDR3 length is 18 residues. CDR3 protein: CASSVKRGRKLCGTEAFF. The CDR3 DNA reads TGTGCCAGCAGCGTAAAAAGGGGGCGGAAGTTATGTGGCACTGAAGCTTTCTTT.

The rearrangement joins TRBV3-1 (or the pseudogene TRBV3-2) to TRBJ1-6; possibly TRBD1 for D (5 bases). This CDR3 has 15 residues. In germline, CDR1 is LGHDT, CDR2 YNNKEL (reference sequence). Trimming removed 0 bases at V and 8 bases at J, with 11 bases between. As DNA, the CDR3 is TGTGCCAGCAGCCAAGATCAGGGCCCGGATTCACCCCTCCACTTT. This sequence encodes CASSQDQGPDSPLHF.

The CDR3 DNA is TGTGCCAGCAGTACCGGGACAGGGGTCTACGAGCAGTACTTC. Translation gives CASSTGTGVYEQYF. The chain is built from TRBV2 and TRBJ2-7, with 10 bases matching TRBD1. Germline V gene sequence: CDR1 SNHLY, CDR2 FYNNEI. This CDR3 is 14 amino acids long. V lost 5 bases, J lost 3 bases, and 4 bases stayed unmatched. Together with reference TRBV2 and TRBJ2-7, the CDR3 gives the full variable domain: EPEVTQTPSHQVTQMGQEVILRCVPISNHLYFYWYRQILGQKVEFLVSFYNNEISEKSEIFDDQFSVERPDGSNFTLKIRSTKLEDSAMYFCASSTGTGVYEQYFGPGTRLTVT.

This rearrangement joins TRBV6-1 to TRBJ1-2; weak D call: TRBD1 (5 bases). The V end was cut by 2 bases, the J end by 4 bases, with 17 bases between. Germline V CDR1 and CDR2: MNHNS, SASEGT. The CDR3 runs 16 residues. The CDR3 DNA is TGTGCCAGCAGTGAATTTGATGCGGGGGTAGGCTATGGCTACACCTTC. Encoded protein: CASSEFDAGVGYGYTF.

The rearrangement links TRBV21-1 to TRBJ1-2; the table's D call, TRBD1, was not checked against the DNA. TRBV21-1 constitutes a pseudogene. The CDR3 consists of 18 residues. The CDR3 sequence is CASSKDSVRVGDYGGYTF. CDR3 nucleotide sequence: TGTGCCAGCAGCAAAGATAGTGTTCGGGTAGGGGATTACGGTGGCTACACCTTC.

J is TRBJ1-6 and V is TRBV28; D is uncertain. Germline V CDR1 and CDR2: MDHEN, SYDVKM. The CDR3 contains 16 residues. Trimming took 3 bases from V and 6 from J, leaving 15 bases between them. The CDR3 DNA reads as TGTGCCAGCAGTTTCCATCCGGGTCCCCCTAATTCACCCCTCCACTTT. This translates into CASSFHPGPPNSPLHF.

The chain joins TRBV5-1 to TRBJ2-1; 7 bases are a match to TRBD2. Per germline, CDR1 SGHRS and CDR2 YFSETQ. Trimming at V came to 2 bases and at J to 1 base, leaving 3 bases not matched to a gene. The CDR3 spans 15 residues. The CDR3 sequence is CASSLAGRSYNEQFF. In DNA form, the CDR3 reads TGCGCCAGCAGCTTAGCGGGAAGATCCTACAATGAGCAGTTCTTC. Full variable domain (outside the CDR3, taken from reference TRBV5-1 and TRBJ2-1): KAGVTQTPRYLIKTRGQQVTLSCSPISGHRSVSWYQQTPGQGLQFLFEYFSETQRNKGNFPGRFSGRQFSNSRSEMNVSTLELGDSALYLCASSLAGRSYNEQFFGPGTRLTVL.

This chain links TRBV4-3 with TRBJ2-1, with 9 bases aligning to TRBD2. Germline loops: CDR1 LGHNA, CDR2 YSLEER. The CDR3 has 18 residues. The V and J ends lost 4 bases and 6 bases, in that order; junction bases with no gene match: 16. CDR3 sequence (DNA): TGCGCCAGCAGCCCCCTTAAGGGACTAGCAGGGGTTATCAATGAGCAGTTCTTC. It translates to CASSPLKGLAGVINEQFF.

The chain employs TRBV13 and TRBJ2-7, with 11 bases aligning to TRBD2. J gave up 0 bases and V 5 bases, and 3 bases lay outside the gene matches. Germline assignment: CDR1 PRHDT and CDR2 FYEKMQ (reference sequence). This CDR3 comprises 15 residues. The CDR3 protein is CASSRSGGASYEQYF. The CDR3 DNA sequence: TGTGCCAGCAGCCGTAGCGGGGGGGCCTCCTACGAGCAGTACTTC.

The rearrangement joins TRBV29-1 to TRBJ2-5; tentative D call: TRBD1 (6 bases). CDR1 and CDR2 (germline): SQVTM, ANQGSEA. Trimming pared 1 base from V and 5 bases from J, leaving 11 bases between. CDR3 length: 13 amino acids. This chain's CDR3 is CSVEGQQGETQYF. The CDR3 nucleotides are TGCAGCGTTGAAGGGCAGCAGGGGGAGACCCAGTACTTC.

The rearrangement uses TRBV5-1 and TRBJ1-2; D is unclear. The CDR3 totals 14 residues. Trimming shortened V by 3 bases and J by 6 bases, and 15 bases separated the two germline ends. CDR1 and CDR2 (germline): SGHRS, YFSETQ. In DNA form, the CDR3 reads TGCGCCAGCAGCTGGAGCGCGGGCGCGGATGGCTACACCTTC. The encoded protein is CASSWSAGADGYTF.

The gene calls are TRBV4-1 and TRBJ2-1; 12 nucleotides line up with TRBD1. From germline, CDR1 is MGHRA and CDR2 YSYEKL. V dropped 4 bases and J dropped 5; count of bases not matched to a gene: 9. CDR3 length equals 17 residues. CDR3 bases: TGCGCCAGCAGCCCCCGGGGGACAGGGGGCCTAAACAATGAGCAGTTCTTC. It specifies CASSPRGTGGLNNEQFF.

V gene TRBV11-2 combines with J gene TRBJ1-1; TRBD1 matches at 9 bases. The CDR3 runs to 15 residues. V lost 5 bases and J lost 3; bases outside the gene matches: 7. Germline V gene sequence: CDR1 SGHAT, CDR2 FQNNGV. This chain's CDR3 is CASSPNRGRYTEAFF. In DNA form, the CDR3 reads TGTGCCAGCAGCCCCAACAGGGGGCGGTACACTGAAGCTTTCTTT. Together with reference TRBV11-2 and TRBJ1-1, the CDR3 gives the full variable domain: EAGVAQSPRYKIIEKRQSVAFWCNPISGHATLYWYQQILGQGPKLLIQFQNNGVVDDSQLPKDRFSAERLKGVDSTLKIQPAKLEDSAVYLCASSPNRGRYTEAFFGQGTRLTVV.

Turning to this clone: Other DNA sequences in the sample encode the same CDR3. This chain connects TRBV6-5 to TRBJ2-7; the D gene is possibly TRBD1 (5 bases). The germline V gene has CDR1 MNHEY and CDR2 SVGAGI. The CDR3 consists of 14 residues. V shed 2 bases and J shed 0 bases, with 8 bases lying between them. The CDR3 DNA sequence: TGTGCCAGCAGTTACAGGGGCAGCTCCTACGAGCAGTACTTC. This gives the protein CASSYRGSSYEQYF.

The chain uses TRBV5-1 and TRBJ2-5; 10 nucleotides line up with TRBD2. V lost 5 bases, J lost 3 bases, and 4 bases stayed unmatched. The CDR3 extends over 14 amino acids. Germline V gives CDR1 SGHRS, CDR2 YFSETQ. CDR3 bases: TGCGCCAGCAGTTACAGCGGGGGGGAAGAGACCCAGTACTTC. Amino acid sequence: CASSYSGGEETQYF.

This clone is a singleton in its sample. V is TRBV5-6 and J is TRBJ1-2; D possibly corresponds to TRBD1 (5 bases). From germline, CDR1 is SGHDT and CDR2 YYEEEE. The CDR3 is 13 amino acids. V dropped 2 bases and J dropped 4 bases, with 9 bases sitting between them. This CDR3 reads CASSFTGSYGYTF. The CDR3 DNA reads as TGTGCCAGCAGCTTTACAGGTAGCTATGGCTACACCTTC.

The V call is TRBV6-1, the J call TRBJ1-2; D not certain. The germline V and J ends were trimmed by 1 base and 0 bases, with 6 bases remaining between them. CDR3 length equals 14 residues. In germline, CDR1 is MNHNS, CDR2 SASEGT. CDR3 nucleotide sequence: TGTGCCAGCAGTGAAGGGTTAGCTAACTATGGCTACACCTTC. Its protein product is CASSEGLANYGYTF.

CDR3 DNA: TGTGCCAGCAGTATCAACGGGATTACCTACGAGCAGTACTTC. This encodes CASSINGITYEQYF. This sequence joins TRBV28 and TRBJ2-7; D might be TRBD2 (5 bases). Germline assignment: CDR1 MDHEN and CDR2 SYDVKM. V gave up 5 bases and J gave up 2 bases, with 13 bases separating them. The CDR3 covers 14 residues.

The chain has TRBV7-9 and TRBJ1-4, with 10 positions matching TRBD1. The CDR3 consists of 14 residues. Losses at the gene ends were 4 bases for V and 5 bases for J; bases not matched to a gene: 1. Germline V lookup: CDR1 SEHNR, CDR2 FQNEAQ (reference sequence). The CDR3 nucleotides read TGTGCCAGCAGCTCGGGACAGGGGAATGAAAAACTGTTTTTT. Translation: CASSSGQGNEKLFF.

The chain employs TRBV10-3 and TRBJ1-5; TRBD1 matches 7 bases. Looked up from germline, CDR1 is ENHRY and CDR2 is SYGVKD. The CDR3 extends over 12 amino acids. The junction had 1 base not matched to a gene; V was cut back by 8 bases and J by 3 bases. The CDR3 reads CAIGQDNQPQHF. The CDR3 DNA reads as TGTGCCATCGGACAGGACAATCAGCCCCAGCATTTT.

The CDR3 DNA sequence: TGCGCCAGCAGCTTGGCCCAGGGAAGCACAGATACGCAGTATTTT. Residues: CASSLAQGSTDTQYF. The J gene is TRBJ2-3, the V gene TRBV5-1, with D perhaps matching TRBD1 (5 bases). Germline V CDR1 and CDR2: SGHRS, YFSETQ. The CDR3 has 15 residues. V lost 0 bases and J 0 bases, leaving 8 bases between the germline ends. Filled out from reference TRBV5-1 and TRBJ2-3, the complete variable domain reads KAGVTQTPRYLIKTRGQQVTLSCSPISGHRSVSWYQQTPGQGLQFLFEYFSETQRNKGNFPGRFSGRQFSNSRSEMNVSTLELGDSALYLCASSLAQGSTDTQYFGPGTRLTVL.

V usage is TRBV2 and J usage is TRBJ1-2; 10 bases are shared with TRBD1. The germline V gene encodes CDR1 SNHLY and CDR2 FYNNEI. V lost 6 bases and J lost 4; bases outside the gene matches: 14. The CDR3 is 17 amino acids. CDR3 coding DNA: TGTGCCAGCAGCCCACCTCAGACAGGGGGCGCCTCCTATGGCTACACCTTC. Its protein product is CASSPPQTGGASYGYTF.

This chain connects TRBV2 to TRBJ2-7; 9 bases are a match to TRBD1. This CDR3 has 12 amino acids. Looked up from germline, CDR1 is SNHLY and CDR2 is FYNNEI. V lost 8 bases, J lost 3 bases, and 2 bases stayed unmatched. The CDR3 DNA reads as TGTGCCAGCCGGGACAGGGTCTACGAGCAGTACTTC. This translates into CASRDRVYEQYF. Complete variable domain (other parts from reference TRBV2 and TRBJ2-7): EPEVTQTPSHQVTQMGQEVILRCVPISNHLYFYWYRQILGQKVEFLVSFYNNEISEKSEIFDDQFSVERPDGSNFTLKIRSTKLEDSAMYFCASRDRVYEQYFGPGTRLTVT.